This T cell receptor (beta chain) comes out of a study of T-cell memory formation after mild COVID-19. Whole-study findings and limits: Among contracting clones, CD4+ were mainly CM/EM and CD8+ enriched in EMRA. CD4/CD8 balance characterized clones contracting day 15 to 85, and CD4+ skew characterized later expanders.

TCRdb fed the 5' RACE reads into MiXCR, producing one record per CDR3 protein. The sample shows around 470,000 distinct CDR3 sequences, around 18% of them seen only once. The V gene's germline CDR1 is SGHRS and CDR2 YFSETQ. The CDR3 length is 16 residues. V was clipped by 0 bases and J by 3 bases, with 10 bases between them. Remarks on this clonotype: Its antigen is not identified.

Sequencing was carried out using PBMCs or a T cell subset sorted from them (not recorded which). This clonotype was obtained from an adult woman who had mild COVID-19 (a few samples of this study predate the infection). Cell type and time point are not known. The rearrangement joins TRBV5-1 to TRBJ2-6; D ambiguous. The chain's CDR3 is CASSLAHLGGANVLTF. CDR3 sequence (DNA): TGCGCCAGCAGCTTGGCACACCTTGGTGGGGCCAACGTCCTGACTTTC.